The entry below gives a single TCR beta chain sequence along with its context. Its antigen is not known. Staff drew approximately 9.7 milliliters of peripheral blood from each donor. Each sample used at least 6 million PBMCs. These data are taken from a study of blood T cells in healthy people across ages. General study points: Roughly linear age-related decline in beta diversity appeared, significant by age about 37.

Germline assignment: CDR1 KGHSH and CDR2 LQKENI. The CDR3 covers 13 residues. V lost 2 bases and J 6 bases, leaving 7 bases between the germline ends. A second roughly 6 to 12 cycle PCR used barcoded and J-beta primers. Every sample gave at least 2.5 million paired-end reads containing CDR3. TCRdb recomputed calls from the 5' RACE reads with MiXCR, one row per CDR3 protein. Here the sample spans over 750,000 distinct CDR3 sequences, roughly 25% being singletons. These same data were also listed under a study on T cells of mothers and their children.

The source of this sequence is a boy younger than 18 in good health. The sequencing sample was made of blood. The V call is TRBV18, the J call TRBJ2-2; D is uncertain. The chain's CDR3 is CASSPRSSGELFF. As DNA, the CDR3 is TGTGCCAGCTCACCAAGAAGCTCCGGGGAGCTGTTTTTT.